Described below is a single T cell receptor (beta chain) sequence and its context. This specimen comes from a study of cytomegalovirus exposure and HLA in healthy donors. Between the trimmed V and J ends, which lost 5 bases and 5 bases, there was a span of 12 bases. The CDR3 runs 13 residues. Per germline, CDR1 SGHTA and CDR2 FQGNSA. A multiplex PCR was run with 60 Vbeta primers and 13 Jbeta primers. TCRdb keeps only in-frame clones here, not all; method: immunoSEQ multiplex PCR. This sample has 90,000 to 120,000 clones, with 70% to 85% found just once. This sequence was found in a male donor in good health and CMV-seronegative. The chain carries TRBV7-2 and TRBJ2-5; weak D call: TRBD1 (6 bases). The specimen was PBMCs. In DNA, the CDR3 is TGTGCCAGCAGCCGCGGACAGATTGAGACCCAGTACTTC. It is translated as CASSRGQIETQYF.